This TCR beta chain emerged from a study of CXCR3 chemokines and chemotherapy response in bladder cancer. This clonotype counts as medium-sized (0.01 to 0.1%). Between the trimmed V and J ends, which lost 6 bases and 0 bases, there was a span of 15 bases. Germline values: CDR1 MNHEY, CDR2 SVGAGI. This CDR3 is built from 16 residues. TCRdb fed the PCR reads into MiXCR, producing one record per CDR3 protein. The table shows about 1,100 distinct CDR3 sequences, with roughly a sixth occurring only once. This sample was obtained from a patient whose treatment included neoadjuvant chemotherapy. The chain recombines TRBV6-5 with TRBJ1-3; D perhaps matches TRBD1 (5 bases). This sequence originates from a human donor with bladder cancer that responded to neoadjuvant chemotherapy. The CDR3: CASSPQATRSGNTIYF. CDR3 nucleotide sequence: TGTGCCAGCAGCCCACAGGCCACCCGCTCTGGAAACACCATATATTTT.